This is a list of T cell receptor beta chains from one sample in a study of blood T cells in healthy people across ages. Using its own MiXCR run on the 5' RACE reads, TCRdb lists one record per CDR3 protein. The sample lists roughly 500,000 distinct CDR3 sequences, 24% seen once, with just over 8.5% in the top ten. This sample also belongs to another study, concerning T cells of mothers and their children.

The sample taken for sequencing was blood. These receptors were obtained from a boy younger than 18 in good health. The conserved cysteine and the conserved F or W are not part of the CDR3 here.

>TRBJ1-2|TRBV20-1
SAREPGAPSYGYT
>-|TRBV5-6
ASSDTDRVAEQY
>TRBJ2-5|TRBV28
ASSSGLGLETQY
>TRBJ1-4|TRBV7-9
ASSPKGAWRATNEKLF
>TRBJ2-5|TRBV6-2/TRBV6-3
ASSTTRQETQY
>TRBJ2-3|TRBV20-1
SATLSSGGTDTQY
>TRBJ2-7|TRBV5-4
ASSTGRMEYEQY
>TRBJ2-7|TRBV3-1
ASSPGENVPEQY
>TRBJ1-2|TRBV28
ASGLWGIYGYT
>TRBJ2-7|TRBV4-3
ASSEAVSTYEQY
>TRBJ2-2|TRBV4-3
ASSPGGSGNTGELF
>-|TRBV20-1
SAGGGEQF
>TRBJ2-1|TRBV11-3
ASSLGQTEQF
>TRBJ1-1|TRBV5-1
ASPRWGTRKTEAF
>-|TRBV2
ASSVAFQGPYEQY
>TRBJ2-7|TRBV27
ACSWQAPYEQY
>TRBJ2-1|TRBV6-5
ASSWGAGLAGDNEQF
>TRBJ2-3|TRBV20-1
SADGASGGAATQY
>TRBJ2-1|TRBV7-9
ASSFGLSGGSYNEQF
>TRBJ2-5|TRBV30
ASQGVRQETQY
>TRBJ2-5|TRBV7-9
ASSAGFILAGVRETQY
>TRBJ2-7|TRBV28
ASRGTGTSVYEQY
>TRBJ2-6|TRBV7-9
ASRATSGANVLT
>TRBJ2-2|TRBV4-3
ASSQDNRVHRELF
>TRBJ2-2|TRBV4-3
ASSQDPDREGYTGELF
>TRBJ2-5|TRBV12-3/TRBV12-4
ASSTTGEETQY
>-|TRBV6-1
ASRPLAGASNEQF
>TRBJ2-7|TRBV7-8
ASSRDRGHEQY
>-|TRBV21-1
AGRTGNSYEQY
>TRBJ2-3|TRBV28
ASSFISGRITDTQY
>TRBJ1-1|TRBV12-3/TRBV12-4
ASAGGTEAF
>TRBJ2-3|TRBV29-1
SATGGRTDTQY
>TRBJ2-1|TRBV7-9
ASSLPLAGGSSYNEQF
>TRBJ1-2|TRBV30
AWSPTTGSTYGYT
>TRBJ2-7|TRBV7-2
ASSFLWSSYEQY
>TRBJ2-3|TRBV2
ASSPSSGIRTDTQY
>TRBJ1-1|TRBV29-1
SVGGAF